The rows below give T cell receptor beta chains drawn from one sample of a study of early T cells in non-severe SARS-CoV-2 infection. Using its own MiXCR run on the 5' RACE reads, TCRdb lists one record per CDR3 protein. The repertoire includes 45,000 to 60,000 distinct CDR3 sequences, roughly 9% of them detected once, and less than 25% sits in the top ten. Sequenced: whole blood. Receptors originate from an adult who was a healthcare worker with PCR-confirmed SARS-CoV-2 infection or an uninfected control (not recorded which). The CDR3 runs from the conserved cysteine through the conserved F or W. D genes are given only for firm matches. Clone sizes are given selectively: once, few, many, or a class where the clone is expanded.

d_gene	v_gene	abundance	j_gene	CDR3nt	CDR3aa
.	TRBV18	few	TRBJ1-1	TGTGCCAGCTCACCTGCACTTATACGGAACACTGAAGCTTTCTTT	CASSPALIRNTEAFF
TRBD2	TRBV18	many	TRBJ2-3	TGTGCCAGCTCACCACTAGCGGGAGACACAGATACGCAGTATTTT	CASSPLAGDTDTQYF
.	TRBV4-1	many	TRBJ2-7	TGCGCCAGCAGCCAAGAGAGCAGTCAGGTCAGTGGGCAGTACTTC	CASSQESSQVSGQYF
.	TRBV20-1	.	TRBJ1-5	TGCAGTGCCCTAACGGGGAGCAATCAGCCCCAGCATTTT	CSALTGSNQPQHF
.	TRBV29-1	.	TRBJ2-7	TGCAGCGTTAGGGAGGATTCCTACGAGCAGTACTTC	CSVREDSYEQYF
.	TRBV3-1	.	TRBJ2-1	TGTGCCAGCAGCCAAGACCTTTTTGATGAGCAGTTCTTC	CASSQDLFDEQFF
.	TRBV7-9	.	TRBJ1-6	TGTGCCAGCAGCCCCCCCCGGGTAGGAGATTATAATTCACCCCTCCACTTT	CASSPPRVGDYNSPLHF
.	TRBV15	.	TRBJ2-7	TGTGCCACCAGCAGAGATTTGGCCGTCGAGCAGTACTTC	CATSRDLAVEQYF
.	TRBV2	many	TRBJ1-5	TGTGCCAGCAGTGAAAGGGCCTGGGGCAATCAGCCCCAGCATTTT	CASSERAWGNQPQHF
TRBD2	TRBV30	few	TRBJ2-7	TGTGCCTGCCATGGGGGACTACTGGATACCTACGAGCAGTACTTC	CACHGGLLDTYEQYF
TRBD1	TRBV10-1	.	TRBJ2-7	TGCGCCAGCAGTCTTGGGGGGACAGGTGGCCGCGAGCAGTACTTC	CASSLGGTGGREQYF
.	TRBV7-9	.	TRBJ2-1	TGTGCCAGCAGTTACAATGAGCAGTTCTTC	CASSYNEQFF
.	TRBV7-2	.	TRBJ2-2	TGTGCCAGCAGCGTATGGGGCACCGGGGAGCTGTTTTTT	CASSVWGTGELFF
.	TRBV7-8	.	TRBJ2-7	TGTGCCAGCAGCTTAGTTGACCGATCTCGGTCCTACGAGCAGTACTTC	CASSLVDRSRSYEQYF
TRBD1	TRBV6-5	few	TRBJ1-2	TGTGCCAGCAGTAAAACAGGGGTCTATGGCTACACCTTC	CASSKTGVYGYTF
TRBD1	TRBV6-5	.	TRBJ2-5	TGTGCCTCCCAGGGACAGGGGGCGAGAGAGACCCAGTACTTC	CASQGQGARETQYF
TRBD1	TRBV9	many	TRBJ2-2	TGTGCCAGCAGCGTAGCCACAGGGGGGAGCACCGGGGAGCTGTTTTTT	CASSVATGGSTGELFF
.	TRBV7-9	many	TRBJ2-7	TGTGCCAGCAATGGAGGGGGTCACGAGCAGTACTTC	CASNGGGHEQYF
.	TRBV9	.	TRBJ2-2	TGTGCCAGCAGCGTAGCTTTCACCGGGGAGCTGTTTTTT	CASSVAFTGELFF
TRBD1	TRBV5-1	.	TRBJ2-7	TGCGCCAGCAGCGGGGGACAGGGAAGGGATTACGAGCAGTACTTC	CASSGGQGRDYEQYF
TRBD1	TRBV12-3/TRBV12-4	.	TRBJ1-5	TGTGCCAGCAGTTTGGGACAGGGCGTGTATCAGCCCCAGCATTTT	CASSLGQGVYQPQHF
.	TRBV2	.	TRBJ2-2	TGTGCCAGCGGGGGGGCGGCAGGGCCCGGGGAGCTGTTTTTT	CASGGAAGPGELFF
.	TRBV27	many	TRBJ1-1	TGTGCCAGCAGAGATAGGACAGCGAACACTGAAGCTTTCTTT	CASRDRTANTEAFF
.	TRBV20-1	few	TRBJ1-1	TGCAGTGCCCCGTGGGGAACTGGCACTGAAGCTTTCTTT	CSAPWGTGTEAFF
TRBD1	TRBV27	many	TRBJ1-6	TGTGCCAGCAGTTCGGGACAGGGGAAAAATTCACCCCTCCACTTT	CASSSGQGKNSPLHF
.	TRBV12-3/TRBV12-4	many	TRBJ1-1	TGTGCCAGCAGTTTAAAGAGGGGACCTATGAACACTGAAGCTTTCTTT	CASSLKRGPMNTEAFF
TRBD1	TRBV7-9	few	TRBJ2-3	TGTGCCAGCAGCCTCGGACAGGGAACAGATACGCAGTATTTT	CASSLGQGTDTQYF
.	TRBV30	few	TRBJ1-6	TGTGCCTGGAGTGTTGAGAGGAACTCACCCCTCCACTTT	CAWSVERNSPLHF
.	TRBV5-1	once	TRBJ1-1	TGCGCCAGCAGCTTGTTATCCGGGGGAGGATCCACTGAAGCTTTCTTT	CASSLLSGGGSTEAFF
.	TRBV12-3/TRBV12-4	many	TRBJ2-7	TGTGCCAGCAGTTTAGGCCTCCGAGCGGCATACGAGCAGTACTTC	CASSLGLRAAYEQYF
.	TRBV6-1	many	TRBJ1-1	TGTGCCAGCAGTGAAATCGCGACAGAAGGGGAAGCTTTCTTT	CASSEIATEGEAFF
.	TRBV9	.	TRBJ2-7	TGTGCCAGCAGCGTAGATGCAACTACTACCTACGAGCAGTACTTC	CASSVDATTTYEQYF
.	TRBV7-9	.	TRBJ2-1	TGTGCCAGCAGCGGGACACCAAATGAGCAGTTCTTC	CASSGTPNEQFF
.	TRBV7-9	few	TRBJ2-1	TGTGCCAGCAGCTTAGGAGGAGGAGGTCACAATGAGCAGTTCTTC	CASSLGGGGHNEQFF
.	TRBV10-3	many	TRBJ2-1	TGTGCCATCAGTGACGGTGGGCAAATTGGGACTTCGGGGCAGTTCTTC	CAISDGGQIGTSGQFF
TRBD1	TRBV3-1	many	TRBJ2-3	TGTGCCAGCAGCCTAGGGACAGGGGTTGATACGCAGTATTTT	CASSLGTGVDTQYF
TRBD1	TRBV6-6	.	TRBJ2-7	TGTGCCAGCACCCCGTCCCGGGACAGGGAGCAGTACTTC	CASTPSRDREQYF
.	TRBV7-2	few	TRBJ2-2	TGTGCCAGCAGCGCAGGGTCGGGCACCGGGGAGCTGTTTTTT	CASSAGSGTGELFF
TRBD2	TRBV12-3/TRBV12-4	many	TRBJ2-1	TGTGCCAGCAGCCTCCGGACTAGCTTCCACAATGAGCAGTTCTTC	CASSLRTSFHNEQFF
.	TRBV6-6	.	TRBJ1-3	TGTGCCAGCAGTTACTCGAGGGCCTCCCAAAACCCTGGAAACACCATATATTTT	CASSYSRASQNPGNTIYF
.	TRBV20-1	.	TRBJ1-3	TGCAGTGCTAGATCGATCCAACCCCCTGGAAACACCATATATTTT	CSARSIQPPGNTIYF
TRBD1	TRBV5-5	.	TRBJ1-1	TGTGCCAGCAGCTTGGGGGACAGGGGGCGCAGAGGGGAAAACACTGAAGCTTTCTTT	CASSLGDRGRRGENTEAFF
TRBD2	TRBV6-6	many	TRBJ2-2	TGTGCCAGCAGTAAGCGGGGGATGTACACCGGGGAGCTGTTTTTT	CASSKRGMYTGELFF
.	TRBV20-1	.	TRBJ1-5	TGCAGTGCAAGGGAGGGATCGGGCAATCAGCCCCAGCATTTT	CSAREGSGNQPQHF
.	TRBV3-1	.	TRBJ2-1	TGTGCCAGCAGCGGGTCCGCCGTTGGAGAGCAGTTCTTC	CASSGSAVGEQFF
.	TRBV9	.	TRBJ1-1	TGTGCCAGCAGCGTAATGGGGGATGACACTGAAGCTTTCTTT	CASSVMGDDTEAFF
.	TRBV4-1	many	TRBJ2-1	TGCGCCAGCAGCTTTCCGCAGGGAGGCTACAATGAGCAGTTCTTC	CASSFPQGGYNEQFF
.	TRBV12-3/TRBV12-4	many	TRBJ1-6	TGTGCCAGCACCGAACTACTAAGGTCACCCCTCCACTTT	CASTELLRSPLHF
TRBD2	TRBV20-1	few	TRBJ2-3	TGCAGTGCTCGAGGGACTAGTAGCACAGATACGCAGTATTTT	CSARGTSSTDTQYF
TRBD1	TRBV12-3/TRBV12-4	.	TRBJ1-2	TGTGCCAGCAGTTTCCAGGGGGCAGGGGGCTACACCTTC	CASSFQGAGGYTF
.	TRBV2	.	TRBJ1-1	TGTGCCAGCAGCGAAGTTAGCGGCACTGAAGCTTTCTTT	CASSEVSGTEAFF
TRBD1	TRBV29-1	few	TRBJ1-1	TGCAGCGTTCAGGGGGGGACTGAAGCTTTCTTT	CSVQGGTEAFF
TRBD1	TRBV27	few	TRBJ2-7	TGTGCCAGCAGTCTCCGGGACAGGGGGCGCGAGCAGTACTTC	CASSLRDRGREQYF
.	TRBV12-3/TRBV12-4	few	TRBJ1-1	TGTGCCAGCAGTTTTGCAGGGTCTACCACTGAAGCTTTCTTT	CASSFAGSTTEAFF